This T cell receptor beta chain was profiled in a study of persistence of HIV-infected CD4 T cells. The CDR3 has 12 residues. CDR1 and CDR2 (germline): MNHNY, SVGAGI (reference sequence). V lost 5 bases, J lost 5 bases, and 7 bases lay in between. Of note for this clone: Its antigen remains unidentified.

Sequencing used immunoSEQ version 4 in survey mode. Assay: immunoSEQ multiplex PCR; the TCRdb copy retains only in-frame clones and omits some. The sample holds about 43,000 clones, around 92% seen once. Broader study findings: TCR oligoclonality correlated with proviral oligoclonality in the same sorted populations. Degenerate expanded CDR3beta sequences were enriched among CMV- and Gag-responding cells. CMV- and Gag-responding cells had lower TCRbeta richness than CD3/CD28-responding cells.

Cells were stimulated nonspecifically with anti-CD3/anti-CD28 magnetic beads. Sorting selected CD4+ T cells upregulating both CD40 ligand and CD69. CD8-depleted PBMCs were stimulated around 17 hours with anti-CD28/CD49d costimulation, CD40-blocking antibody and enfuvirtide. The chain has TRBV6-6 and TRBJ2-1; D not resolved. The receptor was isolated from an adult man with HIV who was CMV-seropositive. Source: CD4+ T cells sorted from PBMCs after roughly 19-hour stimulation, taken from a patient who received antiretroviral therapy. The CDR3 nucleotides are TGTGCCAGCAGTCAACAGAACAATGAGCAGTTCTTC. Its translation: CASSQQNNEQFF.